This is a list of T cell receptor beta chains from one sample in a study of blood T cell repertoires in COVID-19. Sequencing used immunoSEQ multiplex PCR; TCRdb keeps in-frame clones, though not all of them. The repertoire includes 45,000 to 70,000 clones, about 90% of them detected once, and roughly 7% sits in the top ten. The specimen was peripheral blood. The receptors here all came from a woman aged 55-69 years with active or convalescent COVID-19. Both conserved end residues are part of each CDR3. A D gene is named only where the DNA matches it firmly. Size tells how often a clone was seen (once, few, many) or the class of an expanded clone, and some rows leave it out.

>TRBJ1-1|.|.|TRBV6-6
CASSYSTGNTEAFF
TGTGCCAGCAGTTACTCGACGGGGAACACTGAAGCTTTCTTT
>TRBJ1-2|.|TRBD1|TRBV4-2
CASSRTVGQGANYGYTF
TGTGCCAGCAGCCGAACAGTTGGACAGGGAGCTAACTATGGCTACACCTTC
>TRBJ1-1|.|TRBD1|TRBV3-1/TRBV3-2
CASSQGPGTVEAFF
TGTGCCAGCAGCCAAGGCCCCGGGACAGTCGAAGCTTTCTTT
>TRBJ2-7|.|TRBD2|TRBV6-6
CASSFKGGGSYEQYF
TGTGCCAGCAGTTTTAAAGGCGGGGGCTCCTACGAGCAGTACTTC
>TRBJ2-1|.|TRBD2|TRBV6-5
CASRRAGGTVNEQFF
TGTGCCAGCAGGAGAGCGGGGGGCACGGTGAATGAGCAGTTCTTC
>TRBJ2-3|.|TRBD2|TRBV30
CAWNLRTSGRITDTQYF
TGTGCCTGGAATCTAAGGACTAGCGGGAGGATCACAGATACGCAGTATTTT
>TRBJ1-5|.|TRBD1|TRBV10-3
CAIRDRDLGNQPQHF
TGTGCCATCAGGGACAGGGACTTGGGCAATCAGCCCCAGCATTTT
>TRBJ2-5|.|TRBD1|TRBV6-5
CASSRDSQETQYF
TGTGCCAGCAGCCGGGACAGCCAAGAGACCCAGTACTTC
>TRBJ1-3|.|TRBD1|TRBV6-6
CASSYGTGNSGNTIYF
TGTGCCAGCAGTTATGGGACAGGGAACTCTGGAAACACCATATATTTT
>TRBJ2-5|.|.|TRBV5-1
CASSFSTGSGGETQYF
TGCGCCAGCAGCTTCTCGACAGGGTCCGGGGGAGAGACCCAGTACTTC
>TRBJ1-4|.|TRBD1|TRBV14
CASSVRGTGVEKLFF
TGTGCCAGCAGCGTCCGGGGGACAGGCGTGGAGAAACTGTTTTTT
>TRBJ2-5|.|TRBD2|TRBV19
CASRTSGTALETQYF
TGTGCCAGTAGGACTAGCGGGACAGCTTTGGAGACCCAGTACTTC
>TRBJ2-3|.|TRBD1|TRBV24-1
CATSGGTDVTDTQYF
TGTGCCACCAGTGGTGGGACAGATGTCACAGATACGCAGTATTTT
>TRBJ2-2|.|.|TRBV2
CASSEIREELFF
TGTGCCAGCAGTGAAATTCGGGAGGAGCTGTTTTTT
>TRBJ1-2|.|TRBD1|TRBV15
CATSRGTAYGYTF
TGTGCCACCAGCAGGGGGACAGCCTATGGCTACACCTTC
>TRBJ1-1|.|.|TRBV25-1
CASSTLQGTNTEAFF
TGTGCCAGCAGTACGCTACAGGGAACCAACACTGAAGCTTTCTTT
>TRBJ2-7|.|TRBD2|TRBV28
CASSPGLAGKQYF
TGTGCCAGCAGTCCGGGACTAGCGGGGAAGCAGTACTTC
>TRBJ1-2|.|.|TRBV11-2
CASSSLNYGYTF
TGTGCCAGCAGCTCTCTTAACTATGGCTACACCTTC
>TRBJ2-1|.|TRBD2|TRBV3-1/TRBV3-2
CASSRSSSGAYNEQFF
TGTGCCAGCAGCCGCAGTTCTAGCGGGGCGTACAATGAGCAGTTCTTC
>TRBJ1-1|.|.|TRBV7-3
CASSSDRYTEAFF
TGTGCCAGCAGCTCGGACAGATACACTGAAGCTTTCTTT
>TRBJ2-7|.|TRBD2|TRBV7-2
CASSLGLNSYEQYF
TGTGCCAGCAGCCTGGGACTAAACTCCTACGAGCAGTACTTC
>TRBJ1-2|.|.|TRBV11-2
CASSLYVDSSNYGYTF
TGTGCCAGCAGCTTATATGTGGACAGCTCTAACTATGGCTACACCTTC
>TRBJ2-3|.|TRBD2|TRBV18
CASSPSGTSGGAPDTQYF
TGTGCCAGCTCACCCTCCGGGACTAGCGGGGGGGCACCAGATACGCAGTATTTT
>TRBJ2-4|.|.|TRBV9
CASSVAGTRNIQYF
TGTGCCAGCAGCGTGGCAGGGACAAGAAACATTCAGTACTTC
>TRBJ2-1|.|TRBD1|TRBV6-5
CASSLQGDSYNEQFF
TGTGCCAGCAGTTTACAGGGGGACAGCTACAATGAGCAGTTCTTC
>TRBJ1-2|.|TRBD1|TRBV23-1
CASSQSGMGQPPYGYTF
TGCGCCAGCAGTCAATCGGGGATGGGACAGCCTCCCTATGGCTACACCTTC
>TRBJ2-3|.|TRBD2|TRBV6-6
CASSYSSGRKTDTQYF
TGTGCCAGCAGTTACTCTAGCGGGAGGAAGACAGATACGCAGTATTTT
>TRBJ1-1|once|.|TRBV29-1
CSVETQGTEAFF
TGCAGCGTTGAGACACAGGGCACTGAAGCTTTCTTT
>TRBJ2-7|.|TRBD2|TRBV6-5
CATRGSSTYEQYF
TGTGCCACGCGCGGGAGTTCCACCTACGAGCAGTACTTC
>TRBJ2-5|.|TRBD1|TRBV29-1
CSERNRDRGGETQYF
TGCAGCGAACGAAACCGGGACAGGGGAGGGGAGACCCAGTACTTC
>TRBJ1-4|.|TRBD1|TRBV15
CATSTHGQGVNEKLFF
TGTGCCACCAGCACCCACGGACAGGGGGTAAATGAAAAACTGTTTTTT
>TRBJ1-1|.|.|TRBV30
CAWSVQENTEAFF
TGTGCCTGGAGTGTACAGGAGAACACTGAAGCTTTCTTT
>TRBJ2-1|.|.|TRBV5-4
CASSLDVSTYNEQFF
TGTGCCAGCAGCTTGGACGTCAGTACCTACAATGAGCAGTTCTTC
>TRBJ2-1|.|TRBD2|TRBV4-2
CASSRTSGAHEQFF
TGTGCCAGCAGCCGGACTAGCGGTGCCCATGAGCAGTTCTTC
>TRBJ2-7|.|TRBD1|TRBV28
CASRRGQDHEQYF
TGTGCCAGCAGACGGGGACAGGACCACGAGCAGTACTTC